Listed below are T cell receptor beta chains from one sample, sequenced in a study of cytomegalovirus exposure and HLA in healthy donors. Using immunoSEQ multiplex PCR, the repertoire was profiled, and TCRdb retains in-frame clones only, with some absent. The sample lists some 70,000 clones, 76% occurring once. Sequences were obtained from PBMCs. These receptors came from a man between 18 and 29 years old in good health and CMV-seronegative. CDR3s include the opening cysteine and the closing phenylalanine or tryptophan. Each record gives: D gene, clone size, V gene, J gene, CDR3 protein, CDR3 DNA. The D gene is left open where the match is weak. Rows may omit the clone size; those that give it use once, few, many or a size class.

NA	NA	TRBV28	TRBJ2-3	CASRWGRGGATMPADTQYF	TGTGCCAGCCGGTGGGGTAGAGGGGGGGCGACAATGCCGGCAGATACGCAGTATTTT
TRBD1	NA	TRBV11-3	TRBJ1-1	CASSFSPQDRVQTMNTEAFF	TGTGCCAGCAGCTTTTCCCCACAGGACAGGGTCCAAACCATGAACACTGAAGCTTTCTTT
TRBD1	few	TRBV4-1	TRBJ1-2	CASSRRDRAFDGYTF	TGCGCCAGCAGCCGCCGGGACAGGGCTTTTGACGGCTACACCTTC
NA	NA	TRBV5-1	TRBJ1-5	CASSHDSQSQPQHF	TGCGCCAGCAGCCACGACAGTCAAAGTCAGCCCCAGCATTTT
NA	NA	TRBV7-2	TRBJ2-3	CASSRGGSTDTQYF	TGTGCCAGCAGCAGGGGGGGCAGCACAGATACGCAGTATTTT
TRBD1	NA	TRBV6-4	TRBJ1-1	CASSPGQANTEAFF	TGTGCCAGCAGCCCGGGACAGGCGAACACTGAAGCTTTCTTT
TRBD1	NA	TRBV5-5	TRBJ1-3	CASSGGTALSGNTIYF	TGTGCCAGCAGCGGAGGGACAGCCCTCTCTGGAAACACCATATATTTT
TRBD1	NA	TRBV27	TRBJ1-6	CASSPQGGPLALHF	TGTGCCAGCAGCCCCCAGGGGGGCCCATTGGCCCTCCACTTT
NA	NA	TRBV10-3	TRBJ2-1	CAISELTGRIHNEQFF	TGTGCCATCAGTGAGTTAACAGGCCGAATCCACAATGAGCAGTTCTTC
NA	NA	TRBV5-1	TRBJ1-2	CASSLGPAGSINYGYTF	TGCGCCAGCAGCTTGGGGCCGGCAGGCTCAATAAACTATGGCTACACCTTC
TRBD1	NA	TRBV5-6	TRBJ2-7	CASSFGTVNEQYF	TGTGCCAGCAGCTTTGGGACAGTGAACGAGCAGTACTTC